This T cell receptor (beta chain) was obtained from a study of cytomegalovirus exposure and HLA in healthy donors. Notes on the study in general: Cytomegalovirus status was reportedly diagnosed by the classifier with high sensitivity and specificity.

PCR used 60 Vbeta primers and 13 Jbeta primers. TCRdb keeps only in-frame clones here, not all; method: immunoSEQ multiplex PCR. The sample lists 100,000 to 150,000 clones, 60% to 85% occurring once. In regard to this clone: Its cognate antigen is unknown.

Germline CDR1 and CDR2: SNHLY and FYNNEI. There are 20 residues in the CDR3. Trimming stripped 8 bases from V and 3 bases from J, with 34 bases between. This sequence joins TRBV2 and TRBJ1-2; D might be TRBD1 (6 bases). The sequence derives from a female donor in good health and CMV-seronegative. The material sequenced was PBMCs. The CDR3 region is CASPDPDRSVRRAGDYGYTF. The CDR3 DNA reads TGTGCCAGCCCCGACCCCGACCGATCCGTTCGACGTGCAGGGGACTATGGCTACACCTTC.